This is a list of T cell receptor beta chains from one sample in a study of cytomegalovirus exposure and HLA in healthy donors. Profiled with immunoSEQ multiplex PCR; TCRdb holds only in-frame clones, not every one. The profile covers 150,000 to 200,000 clones, with under 90% appearing a single time and 1.9% taken by the ten largest. The material sequenced was PBMCs. The receptors here all came from a man in his late teens or twenties in good health and CMV-seronegative. The CDR3 runs from the conserved cysteine through the conserved F or W. A D gene is named only where the DNA matches it firmly. The size of a clone is reported for some rows only, either as once, few or many, or as a class for expanded clones.

v_gene: TRBV11-3; j_gene: TRBJ2-5; abundance: .; d_gene: TRBD2; CDR3nt: TGTGCCAGCAGTCGCGACCGGGGGGAAGAGACCCAGTACTTC; CDR3aa: CASSRDRGEETQYF
v_gene: TRBV11-1; j_gene: TRBJ2-7; abundance: .; d_gene: .; CDR3nt: TGTGCCAGCAGCCCGGGAACCTACGAGCAGTACTTC; CDR3aa: CASSPGTYEQYF
v_gene: TRBV7-3; j_gene: TRBJ2-1; abundance: .; d_gene: .; CDR3nt: TGTGCCAGCAGCTTATCGGGGGAGCGAGGCGATGAGCAGTTCTTC; CDR3aa: CASSLSGERGDEQFF
v_gene: TRBV5-5; j_gene: TRBJ2-7; abundance: once; d_gene: .; CDR3nt: TGTGCCAGCAGCTTGGAAGGGGCAGGTAACTACGAGCAGTACTTC; CDR3aa: CASSLEGAGNYEQYF
v_gene: TRBV19; j_gene: TRBJ2-1; abundance: few; d_gene: TRBD1; CDR3nt: TGTGCCAGCGGGACAGACCCCTATGAGCAGTTCTTC; CDR3aa: CASGTDPYEQFF
v_gene: TRBV4-3; j_gene: TRBJ2-2; abundance: .; d_gene: TRBD2; CDR3nt: TGCGCCAGCAGCCTCATAGCGGGAGCGCGGACCGGGGAGCTGTTTTTT; CDR3aa: CASSLIAGARTGELFF
v_gene: TRBV4-2; j_gene: TRBJ2-1; abundance: .; d_gene: TRBD1; CDR3nt: TGTGCCAGCAGCCAAGAACAACAGGGGGCTAATGAGCAGTTCTTC; CDR3aa: CASSQEQQGANEQFF
v_gene: TRBV2; j_gene: TRBJ2-7; abundance: .; d_gene: TRBD1; CDR3nt: TGTGCCAGCACCAAGGACAGGGCCACCTACGAGCAGTACTTC; CDR3aa: CASTKDRATYEQYF
v_gene: TRBV18; j_gene: TRBJ2-1; abundance: .; d_gene: .; CDR3nt: TGTGCCAGCTCACCAAATTTCGTTTTGAATGAGCAGTTCTTC; CDR3aa: CASSPNFVLNEQFF
v_gene: TRBV4-1; j_gene: TRBJ2-2; abundance: .; d_gene: TRBD2; CDR3nt: TGCGCCAGCAGCCAAGAGACTAGCGTTTGGAACACCGGGGAGCTGTTTTTT; CDR3aa: CASSQETSVWNTGELFF
v_gene: TRBV7-3; j_gene: TRBJ2-3; abundance: .; d_gene: TRBD2; CDR3nt: TGTGCCAGCAGCCCCCGGGGTATAAGCGGGGGGAAAACAGATACGCAGTATTTT; CDR3aa: CASSPRGISGGKTDTQYF
v_gene: TRBV29-1; j_gene: TRBJ2-1; abundance: .; d_gene: .; CDR3nt: TGCAGCGTTGAAGATCGCTCGCTAGACTCCTACAATGAGCAGTTCTTC; CDR3aa: CSVEDRSLDSYNEQFF
v_gene: TRBV5-5; j_gene: TRBJ2-7; abundance: .; d_gene: TRBD1; CDR3nt: TGTGCCAGCAGCCCCGGGACAGCACAATACGAGCAGTACTTC; CDR3aa: CASSPGTAQYEQYF
v_gene: TRBV2; j_gene: TRBJ2-3; abundance: .; d_gene: .; CDR3nt: TGTGCCAGCAGCCTTGCGCGGGGCACAGATACGCAGTATTTT; CDR3aa: CASSLARGTDTQYF
v_gene: TRBV5-1; j_gene: TRBJ1-4; abundance: once; d_gene: .; CDR3nt: TGCGCCAGCAGCTTGGCCGGGGGGTATGAAAAACTGTTTTTT; CDR3aa: CASSLAGGYEKLFF
v_gene: TRBV6-6; j_gene: TRBJ2-1; abundance: .; d_gene: .; CDR3nt: TGTGCCAGCAGTTACTCGAACGGGGATGAGCAGTTCTTC; CDR3aa: CASSYSNGDEQFF
v_gene: TRBV5-1; j_gene: TRBJ2-2; abundance: .; d_gene: .; CDR3nt: TGCGCCAGCAGCTTGATTACAGGGACCGGGGAGCTGTTTTTT; CDR3aa: CASSLITGTGELFF
v_gene: TRBV18; j_gene: TRBJ1-2; abundance: .; d_gene: TRBD1; CDR3nt: TGTGCCAGCTCACCCCCTGGGACAGCCGATGGCTACACCTTC; CDR3aa: CASSPPGTADGYTF
v_gene: TRBV18; j_gene: TRBJ2-2; abundance: .; d_gene: TRBD1; CDR3nt: TGTGCCGGACAGGGGGCGAACACCGGGGAGCTGTTTTTT; CDR3aa: CAGQGANTGELFF
v_gene: TRBV19; j_gene: TRBJ2-1; abundance: .; d_gene: TRBD2; CDR3nt: TGTGCCAGTAGTATAGATAGGGCTAGCGGAATGGGGGAGCAGTTCTTC; CDR3aa: CASSIDRASGMGEQFF
v_gene: TRBV7-9; j_gene: TRBJ1-6; abundance: .; d_gene: .; CDR3nt: TGTGCCAGCAGCTTAAGCAGGGGTAATTCACCCCTCCACTTT; CDR3aa: CASSLSRGNSPLHF
v_gene: TRBV6-6; j_gene: TRBJ2-6; abundance: .; d_gene: .; CDR3nt: TGTGCCAGCACCGGGGAAAGCTCTGGGGCCAACGTCCTGACTTTC; CDR3aa: CASTGESSGANVLTF
v_gene: TRBV10-3; j_gene: TRBJ2-7; abundance: .; d_gene: TRBD2; CDR3nt: TGTGCCATCACAGGTCTAGCGGGGGACGAGCAGTACTTC; CDR3aa: CAITGLAGDEQYF
v_gene: TRBV5-5; j_gene: TRBJ2-5; abundance: .; d_gene: .; CDR3nt: TGTGCCAGCAGCAGCTCAGCGGACCAAGAGACCCAGTACTTC; CDR3aa: CASSSSADQETQYF
v_gene: TRBV4-2; j_gene: TRBJ2-7; abundance: .; d_gene: .; CDR3nt: TGTGCCAGCGGCCAAGATTCCCAAACGACAGGATCCTACGAGCAGTACTTC; CDR3aa: CASGQDSQTTGSYEQYF
v_gene: TRBV5-5; j_gene: TRBJ1-2; abundance: .; d_gene: .; CDR3nt: TGTGCCAGCAGCCCATCCGTCCTTGACAGCCTCTATGGCTACACCTTC; CDR3aa: CASSPSVLDSLYGYTF
v_gene: TRBV19; j_gene: TRBJ2-4; abundance: .; d_gene: TRBD1; CDR3nt: TGTGCCAGTAGTCCCACCCACAGGGGGATAGCCAAAAACATTCAGTACTTC; CDR3aa: CASSPTHRGIAKNIQYF
v_gene: TRBV9; j_gene: TRBJ2-6; abundance: .; d_gene: TRBD1; CDR3nt: TGTGCCAGCAGCGTCGGACAGGGGGCGGGCTCTGGGGCCAACGTCCTGACTTTC; CDR3aa: CASSVGQGAGSGANVLTF
v_gene: TRBV7-3; j_gene: TRBJ2-5; abundance: .; d_gene: .; CDR3nt: TGTGCCAGCAGCCCCTTTGCGGGATCTGAGGCCCAGTACTTC; CDR3aa: CASSPFAGSEAQYF
v_gene: TRBV6-6; j_gene: TRBJ1-2; abundance: .; d_gene: TRBD1; CDR3nt: TGTGCCAGCAGCCCCCGACAGGGTATATTGGGTGGCTACACCTTC; CDR3aa: CASSPRQGILGGYTF
v_gene: TRBV4-1; j_gene: TRBJ2-1; abundance: .; d_gene: TRBD2; CDR3nt: TGCGCCAGCAGCCGCCTTACTAGCGCGACCTACAATGAGCAGTTCTTC; CDR3aa: CASSRLTSATYNEQFF
v_gene: TRBV5-1; j_gene: TRBJ2-2; abundance: .; d_gene: TRBD2; CDR3nt: TGCGCCAGCAGCTTGGACCCTAGCGGGGACATAAACACCGGGGAGCTGTTTTTT; CDR3aa: CASSLDPSGDINTGELFF
v_gene: TRBV5-1; j_gene: TRBJ1-6; abundance: .; d_gene: .; CDR3nt: TGCGCCAGCAGCCACGACAGCATCTCCTATAATTCACCCCTCCACTTT; CDR3aa: CASSHDSISYNSPLHF
v_gene: TRBV27; j_gene: TRBJ2-1; abundance: .; d_gene: TRBD2; CDR3nt: TGTGCCAGCAGTTTATCGGCTAGCGGGTACAATGAGCAGTTCTTC; CDR3aa: CASSLSASGYNEQFF
v_gene: TRBV4-3; j_gene: TRBJ2-5; abundance: .; d_gene: .; CDR3nt: TGCGCCAGCAGCCAAGTGGTGACAGGGGAGGGGGAGCAGTACTTC; CDR3aa: CASSQVVTGEGEQYF
v_gene: TRBV28; j_gene: TRBJ1-2; abundance: .; d_gene: TRBD1; CDR3nt: TGTGCCAGCAGCCAGACGACAGGGGGCATCTATGGCTACACCTTC; CDR3aa: CASSQTTGGIYGYTF
v_gene: TRBV28; j_gene: TRBJ2-7; abundance: .; d_gene: TRBD1; CDR3nt: TGTGCCAGCAGTTTAGGGCCCGGGACAGGGGCCTACGAGCAGTACTTC; CDR3aa: CASSLGPGTGAYEQYF
v_gene: TRBV27; j_gene: TRBJ2-7; abundance: .; d_gene: TRBD2; CDR3nt: TGTGCCAGCAGTTTATCGCGAGTAGCGGGGGCCTACGAGCAGTACTTC; CDR3aa: CASSLSRVAGAYEQYF
v_gene: TRBV7-9; j_gene: TRBJ1-2; abundance: .; d_gene: .; CDR3nt: TGTTCCAGCGTAAGCAACTATGGCTACACCTTC; CDR3aa: CSSVSNYGYTF
v_gene: TRBV5-5; j_gene: TRBJ2-7; abundance: .; d_gene: .; CDR3nt: TGTGCCAGCAGCTTGGGACAGCTTTACGAGCAGTACTTC; CDR3aa: CASSLGQLYEQYF
v_gene: TRBV29-1; j_gene: TRBJ1-1; abundance: .; d_gene: .; CDR3nt: TGCAGCGTTCGGGGAATGAACACTGAAGCTTTCTTT; CDR3aa: CSVRGMNTEAFF
v_gene: TRBV9; j_gene: TRBJ2-2; abundance: .; d_gene: .; CDR3nt: TGTGCCAGCAGCGTAGGGACAAGTAGAACCGGGGAGCTGTTTTTT; CDR3aa: CASSVGTSRTGELFF
v_gene: TRBV9; j_gene: TRBJ1-5; abundance: .; d_gene: .; CDR3nt: TGTGCCAGCAGCGTAGATGGGAGTGGGGCGCGGGAAAGCAATCAGCCCCAGCATTTT; CDR3aa: CASSVDGSGARESNQPQHF
v_gene: TRBV6-1; j_gene: TRBJ2-1; abundance: .; d_gene: TRBD1; CDR3nt: TGTGCCAGCAGTCTTAGGACAGGGGGTGGTGAGCAGTTCTTC; CDR3aa: CASSLRTGGGEQFF
v_gene: TRBV7-9; j_gene: TRBJ1-2; abundance: .; d_gene: .; CDR3nt: TGTGCCAGCAGCTTAGCCGTTGCCGGTGGCTACACCTTC; CDR3aa: CASSLAVAGGYTF
v_gene: TRBV4-2; j_gene: TRBJ1-6; abundance: few; d_gene: .; CDR3nt: TGTGCCAGCAGCCAAGATGCGCGGCCCCTTACAGGTTCACCCCTCCACTTT; CDR3aa: CASSQDARPLTGSPLHF
v_gene: TRBV4-1; j_gene: TRBJ2-1; abundance: .; d_gene: .; CDR3nt: TGCGCCAGCAGCCAACCACTAGACCTCTCCTACAATGAGCAGTTCTTC; CDR3aa: CASSQPLDLSYNEQFF
v_gene: TRBV11-3; j_gene: TRBJ2-7; abundance: .; d_gene: TRBD2; CDR3nt: TGTGCCAGCAGCCCTCGGGGAGGGCAACACGAGCAGTACTTC; CDR3aa: CASSPRGGQHEQYF
v_gene: TRBV14; j_gene: TRBJ2-7; abundance: .; d_gene: TRBD2; CDR3nt: TGTGCCAGCAGCCAGTACGCGGGAGCGTACTACGAGCAGTACTTC; CDR3aa: CASSQYAGAYYEQYF
v_gene: TRBV6-1; j_gene: TRBJ1-3; abundance: .; d_gene: .; CDR3nt: TGTGCCAGCAGTGAACCGGGCACCATATATTTT; CDR3aa: CASSEPGTIYF
v_gene: TRBV5-1; j_gene: TRBJ1-2; abundance: .; d_gene: TRBD1; CDR3nt: TGCGCCAGCAGCTCAACAAAACAGGGGGGGAGCTATGGCTACACCTTC; CDR3aa: CASSSTKQGGSYGYTF
v_gene: TRBV29-1; j_gene: TRBJ1-2; abundance: .; d_gene: .; CDR3nt: TGCAGCGTTGACTCCCGGGTAGGGGTTGATGGCTACACCTTC; CDR3aa: CSVDSRVGVDGYTF
v_gene: TRBV6-5; j_gene: TRBJ1-5; abundance: .; d_gene: TRBD1; CDR3nt: TGTGCCAGCAGTTCCGGGACAGGGGAATTCAATCAGCCCCAGCATTTT; CDR3aa: CASSSGTGEFNQPQHF
v_gene: TRBV28; j_gene: TRBJ2-1; abundance: .; d_gene: TRBD2; CDR3nt: TGTGCCAGCAGTCCGACTAGCGGGGGGGCCAATGAGCAGTTCTTC; CDR3aa: CASSPTSGGANEQFF
v_gene: TRBV28; j_gene: TRBJ2-7; abundance: once; d_gene: .; CDR3nt: TGTGCCAGCAGTTCTTTCCCGACTAGTAACTACGAGCAGTACTTC; CDR3aa: CASSSFPTSNYEQYF
v_gene: TRBV19; j_gene: TRBJ2-1; abundance: .; d_gene: TRBD2; CDR3nt: TGTGCCAGTAGTGTCGCGGCGGGGGGGCGGGATGAGCAGTTCTTC; CDR3aa: CASSVAAGGRDEQFF
v_gene: TRBV11-3; j_gene: TRBJ2-1; abundance: .; d_gene: TRBD2; CDR3nt: TGTGCCAGCAGCCGGGGACTAGCGGGAGAGGCCTACAATGAGCAGTTCTTC; CDR3aa: CASSRGLAGEAYNEQFF